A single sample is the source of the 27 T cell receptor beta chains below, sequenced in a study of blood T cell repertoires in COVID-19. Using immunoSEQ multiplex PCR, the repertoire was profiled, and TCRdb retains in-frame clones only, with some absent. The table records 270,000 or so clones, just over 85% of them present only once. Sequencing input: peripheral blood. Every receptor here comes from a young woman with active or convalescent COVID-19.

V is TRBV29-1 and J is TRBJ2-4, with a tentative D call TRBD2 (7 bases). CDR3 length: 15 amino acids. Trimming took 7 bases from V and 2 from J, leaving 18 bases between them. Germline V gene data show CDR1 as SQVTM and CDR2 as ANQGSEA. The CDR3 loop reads CSAQRGGASKNIQYF. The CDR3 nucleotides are TGCAGCGCCCAGAGGGGGGGGGCCTCCAAAAACATTCAGTACTTC.

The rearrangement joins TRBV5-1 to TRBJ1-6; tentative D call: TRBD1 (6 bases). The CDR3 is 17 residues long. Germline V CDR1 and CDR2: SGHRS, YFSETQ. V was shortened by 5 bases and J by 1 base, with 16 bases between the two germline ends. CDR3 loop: CASRDQPRGSYNSPLHF. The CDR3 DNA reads TGCGCCAGCAGGGATCAACCGAGGGGGTCCTATAATTCACCCCTCCACTTT.

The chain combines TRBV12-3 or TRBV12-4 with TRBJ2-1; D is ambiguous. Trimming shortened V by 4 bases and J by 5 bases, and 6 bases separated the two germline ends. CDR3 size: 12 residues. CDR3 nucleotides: TGTGCCAGCAGTTCCCAGGACAATGAGCAGTTCTTC. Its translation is CASSSQDNEQFF.

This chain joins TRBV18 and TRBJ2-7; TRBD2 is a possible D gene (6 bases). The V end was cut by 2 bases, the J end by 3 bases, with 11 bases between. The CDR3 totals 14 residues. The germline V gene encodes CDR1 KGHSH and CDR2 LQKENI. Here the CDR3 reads CASSPRPGDYEQYF. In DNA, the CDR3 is TGTGCCAGCTCACCAAGACCGGGGGACTACGAGCAGTACTTC.

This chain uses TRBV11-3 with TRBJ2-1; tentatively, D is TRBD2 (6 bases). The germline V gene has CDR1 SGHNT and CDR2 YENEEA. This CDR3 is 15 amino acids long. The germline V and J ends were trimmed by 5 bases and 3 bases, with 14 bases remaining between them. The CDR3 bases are TGTGCCAGCAGCGCGGGACCGGGGGACTACAATGAGCAGTTCTTC. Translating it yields CASSAGPGDYNEQFF.

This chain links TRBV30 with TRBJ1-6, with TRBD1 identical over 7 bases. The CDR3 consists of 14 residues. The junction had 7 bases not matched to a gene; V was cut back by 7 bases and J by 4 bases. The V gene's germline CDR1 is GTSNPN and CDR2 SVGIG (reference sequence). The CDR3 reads CAFTTGYYNSPLHF. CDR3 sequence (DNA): TGTGCCTTTACGACAGGGTATTATAATTCACCCCTCCACTTT.

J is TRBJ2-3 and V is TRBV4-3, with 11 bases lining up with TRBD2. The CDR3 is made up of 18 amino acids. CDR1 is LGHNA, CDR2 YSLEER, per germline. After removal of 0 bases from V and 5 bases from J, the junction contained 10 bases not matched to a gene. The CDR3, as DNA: TGCGCCAGCAGCCAAGATGGGAGTAGCGGGGGGGCGAAAGATACGCAGTATTTT. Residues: CASSQDGSSGGAKDTQYF.

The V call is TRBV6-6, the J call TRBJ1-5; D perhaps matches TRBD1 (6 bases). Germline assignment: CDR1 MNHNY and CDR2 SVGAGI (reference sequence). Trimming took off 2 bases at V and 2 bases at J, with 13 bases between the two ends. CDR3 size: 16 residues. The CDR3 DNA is TGTGCCAGCAGTTACGGAGGCAGGGGTGGCAATCAGCCCCAGCATTTT. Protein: CASSYGGRGGNQPQHF.

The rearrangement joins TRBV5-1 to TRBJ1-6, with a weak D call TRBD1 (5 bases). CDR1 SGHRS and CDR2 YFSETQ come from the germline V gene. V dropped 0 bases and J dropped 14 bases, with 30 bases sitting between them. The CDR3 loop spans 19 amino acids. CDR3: CASSLDGAREVGREVTLHF. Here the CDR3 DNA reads TGCGCCAGCAGCTTGGACGGGGCCCGGGAAGTTGGCCGGGAGGTCACCCTCCACTTT.

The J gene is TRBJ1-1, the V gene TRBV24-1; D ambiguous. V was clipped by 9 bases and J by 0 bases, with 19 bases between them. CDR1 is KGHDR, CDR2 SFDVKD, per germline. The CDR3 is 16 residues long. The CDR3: CATLRHSFHMNTEAFF. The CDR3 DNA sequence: TGTGCCACCCTCCGGCACAGCTTCCACATGAACACTGAAGCTTTCTTT.

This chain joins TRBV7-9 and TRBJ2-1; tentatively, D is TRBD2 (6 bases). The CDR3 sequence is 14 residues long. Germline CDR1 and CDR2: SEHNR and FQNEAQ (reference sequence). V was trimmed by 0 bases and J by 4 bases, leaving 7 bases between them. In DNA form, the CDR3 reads TGTGCCAGCAGCTTAGCAAGCGGGTACAATGAGCAGTTCTTC. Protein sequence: CASSLASGYNEQFF.

CDR3 DNA: TGTGCCACCAGCAGAGATCAGAGGGAGATTAGGACAGATACGCAGTATTTT. It codes for CATSRDQREIRTDTQYF. The genes are TRBV15 and TRBJ2-3, with D maybe TRBD2 (5 bases). This CDR3 contains 17 residues. Trimming removed 0 bases from V and 3 bases from J, with 16 bases in between. Germline CDR1 LNHNV, CDR2 YYDKDF (reference sequence).

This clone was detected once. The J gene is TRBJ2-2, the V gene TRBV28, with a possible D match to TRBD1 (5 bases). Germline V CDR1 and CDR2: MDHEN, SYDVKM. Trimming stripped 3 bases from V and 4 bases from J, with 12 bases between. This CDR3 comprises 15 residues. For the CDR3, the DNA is TGTGCCAGCAGTTTCAAGGCCAGGGCCACCGGGGAGCTGTTTTTT. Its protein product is CASSFKARATGELFF.

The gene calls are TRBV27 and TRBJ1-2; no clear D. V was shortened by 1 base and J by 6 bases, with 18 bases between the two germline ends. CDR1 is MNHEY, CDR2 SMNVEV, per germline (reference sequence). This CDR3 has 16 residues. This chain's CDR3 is CASSLFPGPPGDGYTF. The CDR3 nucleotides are TGTGCCAGCAGTTTATTCCCAGGCCCTCCCGGTGATGGCTACACCTTC.

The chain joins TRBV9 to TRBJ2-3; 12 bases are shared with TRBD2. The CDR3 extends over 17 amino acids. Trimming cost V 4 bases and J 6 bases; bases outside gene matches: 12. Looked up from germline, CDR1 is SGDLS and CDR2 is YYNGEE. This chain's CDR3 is CASSPGLAGTPGDTQYF. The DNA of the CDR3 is TGTGCCAGCAGCCCCGGACTAGCGGGGACGCCTGGGGATACGCAGTATTTT.

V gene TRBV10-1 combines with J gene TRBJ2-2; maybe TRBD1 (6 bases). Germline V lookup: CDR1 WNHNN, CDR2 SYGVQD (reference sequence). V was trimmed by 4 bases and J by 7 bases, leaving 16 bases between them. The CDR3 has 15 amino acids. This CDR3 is CASSALTGGHGELFF. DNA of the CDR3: TGCGCCAGCAGTGCTCTGACAGGCGGTCACGGGGAGCTGTTTTTT.

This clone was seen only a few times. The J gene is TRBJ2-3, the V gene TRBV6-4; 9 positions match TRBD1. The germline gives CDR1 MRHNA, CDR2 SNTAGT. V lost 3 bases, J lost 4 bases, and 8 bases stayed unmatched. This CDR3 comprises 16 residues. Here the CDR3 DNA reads TGTGCCAGCAGTGAAGGGAGGGGGACAGGGCCAGATACGCAGTATTTT. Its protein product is CASSEGRGTGPDTQYF.

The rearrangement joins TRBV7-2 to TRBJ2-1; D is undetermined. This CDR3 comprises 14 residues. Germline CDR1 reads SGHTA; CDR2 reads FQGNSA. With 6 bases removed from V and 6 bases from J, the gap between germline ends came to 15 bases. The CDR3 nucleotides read TGTGCCAGCAGACAGACCCCCCCGGCCAATGAGCAGTTCTTC. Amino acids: CASRQTPPANEQFF.

DNA of the CDR3: TGTGCCATCAGTATATGGCCCGGGAGCTATGGCTACACCTTC. Translation gives CAISIWPGSYGYTF. The rearrangement joins TRBV19 to TRBJ1-2; D gene unclear. The CDR3 consists of 14 residues. CDR1 LNHDA and CDR2 SQIVND come from the germline V gene (reference sequence). Trimming stripped 10 bases from V and 4 bases from J, with 19 bases between.

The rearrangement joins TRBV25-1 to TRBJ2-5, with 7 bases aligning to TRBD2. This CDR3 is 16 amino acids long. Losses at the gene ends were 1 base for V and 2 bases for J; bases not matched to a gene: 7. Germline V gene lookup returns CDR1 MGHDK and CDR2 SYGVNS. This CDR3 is CASSESRGGRQETQYF. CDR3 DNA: TGTGCCAGCAGTGAATCTCGGGGAGGGAGGCAAGAGACCCAGTACTTC.

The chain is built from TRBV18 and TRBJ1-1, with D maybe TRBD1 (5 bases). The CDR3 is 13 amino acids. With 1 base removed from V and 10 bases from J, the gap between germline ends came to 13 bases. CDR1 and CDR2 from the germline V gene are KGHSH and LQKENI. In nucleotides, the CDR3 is TGTGCCAGCTCACCACAGGAGGGACTCGGAGCTTTCTTT. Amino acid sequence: CASSPQEGLGAFF.

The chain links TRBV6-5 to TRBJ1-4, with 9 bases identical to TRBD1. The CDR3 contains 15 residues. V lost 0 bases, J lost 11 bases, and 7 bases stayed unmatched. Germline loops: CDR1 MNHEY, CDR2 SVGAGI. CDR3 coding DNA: TGTGCCAGCAGTTACTCGTGGACAGGGGCGGGTAAACTGTTTTTT. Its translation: CASSYSWTGAGKLFF.

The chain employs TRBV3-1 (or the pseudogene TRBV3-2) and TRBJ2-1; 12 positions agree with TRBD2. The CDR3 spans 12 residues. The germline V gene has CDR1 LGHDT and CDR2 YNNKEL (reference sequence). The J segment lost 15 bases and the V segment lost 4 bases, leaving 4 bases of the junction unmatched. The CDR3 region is CASSLGTSGLFF. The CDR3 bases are TGTGCCAGCAGCCTCGGGACTAGCGGGTTGTTCTTC.

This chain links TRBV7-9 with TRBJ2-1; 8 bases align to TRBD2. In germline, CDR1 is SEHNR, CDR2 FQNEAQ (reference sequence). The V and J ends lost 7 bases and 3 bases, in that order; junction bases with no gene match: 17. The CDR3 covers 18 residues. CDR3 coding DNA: TGTGCCAGCACCTATCCGGGGGGTAGCGGGGCCCACTACAATGAGCAGTTCTTC. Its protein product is CASTYPGGSGAHYNEQFF.

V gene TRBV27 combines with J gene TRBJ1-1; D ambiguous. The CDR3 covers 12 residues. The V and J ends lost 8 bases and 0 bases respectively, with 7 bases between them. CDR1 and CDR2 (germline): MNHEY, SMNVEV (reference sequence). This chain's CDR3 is CASGRLNTEAFF. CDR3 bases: TGTGCCAGCGGGCGTCTGAACACTGAAGCTTTCTTT.

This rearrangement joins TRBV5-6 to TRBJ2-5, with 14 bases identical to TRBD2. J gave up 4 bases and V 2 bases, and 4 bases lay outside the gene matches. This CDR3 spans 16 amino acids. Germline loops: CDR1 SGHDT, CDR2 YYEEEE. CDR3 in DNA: TGTGCCAGCAGCTTCCCGACTAGCGGGGGGGGAGAGACCCAGTACTTC. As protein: CASSFPTSGGGETQYF.

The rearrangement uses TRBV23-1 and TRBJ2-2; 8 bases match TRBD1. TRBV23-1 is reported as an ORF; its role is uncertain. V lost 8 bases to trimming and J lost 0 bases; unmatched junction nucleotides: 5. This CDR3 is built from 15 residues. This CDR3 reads CASRSGGANTGELFF. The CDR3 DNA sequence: TGCGCCAGCCGATCAGGGGGCGCGAACACCGGGGAGCTGTTTTTT.